This TCR beta chain came from a study of identical twins. This CDR3 is 15 amino acids long. Germline CDR1 reads SEHNR; CDR2 reads FQNEAQ (reference sequence). V lost 1 base to trimming and J lost 4 bases, with 11 bases between them. MiXCR, run by TCRdb on the 5' RACE reads, gives a single entry per CDR3 protein. The sample consists of some 500,000 distinct CDR3 sequences, 12% to 15% of them appearing once. In its sample, this clonotype was seen a few times. The same sample was also studied in work on yellow fever vaccine responses in identical twins.

Sequencing was carried out using CD4+ T cells sorted from blood. The V gene is TRBV7-9, the J gene TRBJ1-5; no clear D. The receptor comes from a woman aged 18-30 years in good health. CDR3 bases: TGTGCCAGCAGCTTAGGACCGGCTGAAAATCAGCCCCAGCATTTT. Amino acid sequence: CASSLGPAENQPQHF. The full variable domain, with the rest looked up from reference TRBV7-9 and TRBJ1-5, is DTGVSQNPRHKITKRGQNVTFRCDPISEHNRLYWYRQTLGQGPEFLTYFQNEAQLEKSRLLSDRFSAERPKGSFSTLEIQRTEQGDSAMYLCASSLGPAENQPQHFGDGTRLSIL.